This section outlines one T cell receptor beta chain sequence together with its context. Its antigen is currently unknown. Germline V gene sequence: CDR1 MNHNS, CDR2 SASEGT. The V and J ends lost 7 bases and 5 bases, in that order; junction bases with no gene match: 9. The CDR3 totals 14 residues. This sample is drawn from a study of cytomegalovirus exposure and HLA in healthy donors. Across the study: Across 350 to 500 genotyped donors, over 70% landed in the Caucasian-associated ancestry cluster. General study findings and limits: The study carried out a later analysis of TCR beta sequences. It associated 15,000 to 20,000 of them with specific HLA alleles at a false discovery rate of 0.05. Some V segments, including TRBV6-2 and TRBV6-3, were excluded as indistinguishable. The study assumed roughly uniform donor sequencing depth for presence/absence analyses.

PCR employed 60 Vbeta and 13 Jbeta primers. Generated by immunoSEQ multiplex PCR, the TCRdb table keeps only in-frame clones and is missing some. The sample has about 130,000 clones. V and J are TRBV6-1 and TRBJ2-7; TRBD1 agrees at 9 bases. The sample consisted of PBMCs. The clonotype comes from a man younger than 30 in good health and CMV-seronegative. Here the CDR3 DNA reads TGTGCCAGCACTACCGGGACAGGGACCCACGAGCAGTACTTC. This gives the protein CASTTGTGTHEQYF.